Sequencing of this T cell receptor beta chain was carried out in a study of blood T cell repertoires in COVID-19. Study background: Some COVID-19 samples were acute and others convalescent; all came from the United States, Italy and Spain. Sources were T cells, B-cell-depleted T cells, or PBMCs; the material itself was cDNA or gDNA.

The germline V gene encodes CDR1 MGHDK and CDR2 SYGVNS. There are 12 residues in the CDR3. Trimming at V came to 10 bases and at J to 7 bases, leaving 7 bases not matched to a gene. Under the authors' procedure: Reference gene primer amplification yielded estimated nucleated cell counts. Sequencing used immunoSEQ multiplex PCR; TCRdb keeps in-frame clones, though not all of them. V and J calls and clone size follow that table, whereas D and trimming were derived from the DNA. The sample contains 350,000 to 550,000 clones, 85% to 90% of which appear only once. This clonotype was sampled from a woman in her thirties with acute or convalescent COVID-19. Sequenced material: peripheral blood. The chain recombines TRBV25-1 with TRBJ1-1, with 9 bases aligning to TRBD1. DNA of the CDR3: TGTGCCACCAAACAGGGGGCGGATGAAGCTTTCTTT. It codes for CATKQGADEAFF. Full variable domain (rest looked up from reference TRBV25-1 and TRBJ1-1): EADIYQTPRYLVIGTGKKITLECSQTMGHDKMYWYQQDPGMELHLIHYSYGVNSTEKGDLSSESTVSRIRTEHFPLTLESARPSHTSQYLCATKQGADEAFFGQGTRLTVV.